This T cell receptor beta chain was sequenced during a study of T cells expressing NK-cell markers. For the study at large: Among the eight sequenced donors, seven tested HCMV-seropositive and one tested seronegative. Study-wide findings and caveats: Among several donors, these clonotypes also ranked first in the CD3+CD56-NKG2C+ fraction.

Researchers built TCR beta cDNA using 5'RACE template switching with UMIs. TCRdb derives one entry per CDR3 protein from the 5' RACE reads, leaving out DNA. The table gives 130,000 to 150,000 distinct CDR3 sequences; the top ten clones make up roughly 12% of it. Germline V gene data show CDR1 as MNHEY and CDR2 as SMNVEV (reference sequence). This CDR3 is built from 15 residues. To note about this clonotype: Its antigen remains unknown.

The sample consisted of blood T cells: a sorted CD56 or NKG2C T cell subset, CD4+ or CD8+ T cells, or bulk PBMC T cells (not recorded which). V usage is TRBV27 and J usage is TRBJ2-1; checking the TCRdb D call of TRBD1 is not possible without DNA. This receptor was taken from a man between 18 and 29 years old in good health. CDR3 sequence reads: CASSPERVSYNEQFF.